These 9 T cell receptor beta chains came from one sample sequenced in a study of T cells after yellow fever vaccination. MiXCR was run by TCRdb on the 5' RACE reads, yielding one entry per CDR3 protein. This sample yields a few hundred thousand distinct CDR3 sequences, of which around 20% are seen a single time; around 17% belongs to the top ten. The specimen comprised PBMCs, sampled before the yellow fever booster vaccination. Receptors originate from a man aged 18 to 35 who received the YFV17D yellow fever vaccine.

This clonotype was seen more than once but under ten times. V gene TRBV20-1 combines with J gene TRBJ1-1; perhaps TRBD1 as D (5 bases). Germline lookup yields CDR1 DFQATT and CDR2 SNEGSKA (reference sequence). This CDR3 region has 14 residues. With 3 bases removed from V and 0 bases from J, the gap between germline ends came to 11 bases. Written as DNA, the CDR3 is TGCAGTGCTAGCCGGCAGGGCATGAACACTGAAGCTTTCTTT. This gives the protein CSASRQGMNTEAFF.

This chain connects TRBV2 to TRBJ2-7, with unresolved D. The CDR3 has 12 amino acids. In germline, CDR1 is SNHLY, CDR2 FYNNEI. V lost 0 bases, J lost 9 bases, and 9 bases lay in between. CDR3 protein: CASSEAMHGQYF. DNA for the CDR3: TGTGCCAGCAGTGAAGCAATGCACGGGCAGTACTTC.

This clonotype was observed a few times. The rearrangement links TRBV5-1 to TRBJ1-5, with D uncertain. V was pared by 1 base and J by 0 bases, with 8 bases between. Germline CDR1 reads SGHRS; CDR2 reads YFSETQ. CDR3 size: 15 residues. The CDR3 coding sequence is TGCGCCAGCAGCTTGATCGGAGATAGCAATCAGCCCCAGCATTTT. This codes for CASSLIGDSNQPQHF. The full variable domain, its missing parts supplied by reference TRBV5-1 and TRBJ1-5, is KAGVTQTPRYLIKTRGQQVTLSCSPISGHRSVSWYQQTPGQGLQFLFEYFSETQRNKGNFPGRFSGRQFSNSRSEMNVSTLELGDSALYLCASSLIGDSNQPQHFGDGTRLSIL.

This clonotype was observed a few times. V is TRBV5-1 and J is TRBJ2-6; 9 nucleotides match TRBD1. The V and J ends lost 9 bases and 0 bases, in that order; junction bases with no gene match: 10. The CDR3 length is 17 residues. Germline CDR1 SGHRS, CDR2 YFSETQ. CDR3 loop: CATKRWDRASGANVLTF. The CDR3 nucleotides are TGCGCCACCAAACGGTGGGACAGGGCCTCTGGGGCCAACGTCCTGACTTTC.

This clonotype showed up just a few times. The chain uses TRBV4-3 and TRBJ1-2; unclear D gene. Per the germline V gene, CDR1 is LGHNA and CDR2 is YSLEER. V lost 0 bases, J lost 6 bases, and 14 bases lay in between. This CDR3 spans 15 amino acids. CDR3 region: CASSQDPWFLDGYTF. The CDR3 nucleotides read TGCGCCAGCAGCCAAGATCCGTGGTTTTTAGATGGCTACACCTTC.

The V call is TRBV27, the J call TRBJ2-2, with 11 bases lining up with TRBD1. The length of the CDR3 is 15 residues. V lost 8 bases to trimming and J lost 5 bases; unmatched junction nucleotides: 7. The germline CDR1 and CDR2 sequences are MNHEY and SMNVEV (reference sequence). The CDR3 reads CASGLDRGRTGELFF. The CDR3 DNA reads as TGTGCCAGCGGGCTGGACAGGGGGCGAACCGGGGAGCTGTTTTTT.

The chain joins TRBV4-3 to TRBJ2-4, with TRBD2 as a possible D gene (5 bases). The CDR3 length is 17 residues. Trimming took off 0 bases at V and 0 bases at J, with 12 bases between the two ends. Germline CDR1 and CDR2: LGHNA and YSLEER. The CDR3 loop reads CASSQDSAALAKNIQYF. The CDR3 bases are TGCGCCAGCAGCCAAGATTCAGCGGCTCTAGCCAAAAACATTCAGTACTTC.

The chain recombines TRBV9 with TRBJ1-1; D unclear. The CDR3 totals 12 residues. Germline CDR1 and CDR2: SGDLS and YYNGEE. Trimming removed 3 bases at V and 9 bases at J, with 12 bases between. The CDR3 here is CASSGRGPQAFF. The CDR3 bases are TGTGCCAGCAGCGGCCGCGGACCCCAAGCTTTCTTT.

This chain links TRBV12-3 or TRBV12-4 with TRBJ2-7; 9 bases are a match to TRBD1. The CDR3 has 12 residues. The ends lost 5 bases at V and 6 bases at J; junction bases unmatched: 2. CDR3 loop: CASSGQGPEQYV. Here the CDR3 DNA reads TGTGCCAGCAGTGGACAGGGGCCCGAGCAGTACGTC.